Following are 10 T cell receptor beta chains from one sample sequenced in a study of spatial heterogeneity in lung cancer. TCRdb analysed the 5' RACE reads with MiXCR anew, one entry per CDR3 protein. The profile covers about 5,100 distinct CDR3 sequences, with 5.5% to 7% appearing a single time and approximately 39% taken by the ten largest. No cognate antigen is known for these TCRs. Described time point: sample taken at primary tumor resection. Study conclusions and caveats: Tumoral mutation counts were tracked by counts of expanded intratumoral alpha and beta TCRs.

Sequences were derived from lung tumor tissue, sampled at surgery. Receptors originate from a female donor with early-stage non-small cell lung cancer.

This clonotype was detected many times. A library made for alpha chains picked up this beta chain off target, so its size means little. This chain joins TRBV28 and TRBJ2-3, with TRBD2 identical over 7 bases. Germline-derived CDR1 and CDR2 are MDHEN and SYDVKM. Trimming took 4 bases from V and 0 from J; bases not matched to a gene: 10. The length of the CDR3 is 17 residues. The CDR3 bases are TGTGCCAGCAGTTCCCGCCTCGGGCGGGAGAGCACAGATACGCAGTATTTT. This encodes CASSSRLGRESTDTQYF. Based on the CDR3 plus reference TRBV28 and TRBJ2-3, the full variable domain is DVKVTQSSRYLVKRTGEKVFLECVQDMDHENMFWYRQDPGLGLRLIYFSYDVKMKEKGDIPEGYSVSREKKERFSLILESASTNQTSMYLCASSSRLGRESTDTQYFGPGTRLTVL.

This clonotype was seen ten or more times. This beta chain appears as a stray read in a library generated for alpha chains; its size is not informative. The gene calls are TRBV20-1 and TRBJ2-2, with a weak D call TRBD2 (5 bases). V was shortened by 3 bases and J by 4 bases, with 12 bases between the two germline ends. The V gene's germline CDR1 is DFQATT and CDR2 SNEGSKA (reference sequence). There are 14 residues in the CDR3. The CDR3 DNA is TGCAGTGCTAGCAAAAGTACTAGCACCGGGGAGCTGTTTTTT. Protein product: CSASKSTSTGELFF.

Regarding this clonotype: This beta chain slipped into a library made for alpha chains as a stray read, so its size is not meaningful. The chain employs TRBV19 and TRBJ2-5; a possible D gene is TRBD1 (6 bases). CDR3 length equals 16 residues. The germline V and J ends were trimmed by 5 bases and 1 base, with 17 bases remaining between them. The germline gives CDR1 LNHDA, CDR2 SQIVND (reference sequence). CDR3 coding DNA: TGTGCCAGTAGTCCGATGGGGGCCACCCTCCAAGAGACCCAGTACTTC. This codes for CASSPMGATLQETQYF.

Judged by abundance, this clonotype is medium-sized. In a library made to pick up alpha chains, this beta chain is a stray read with a size that means little. V usage is TRBV12-5 and J usage is TRBJ2-2, with TRBD2 matching over 15 bases. CDR1 and CDR2 (germline): LGHNT, FRNRAP. This CDR3 has 20 amino acids. Trimming cost V 0 bases and J 0 bases; bases outside gene matches: 5. CDR3 in DNA: TGTGCTAGTGGTTTGGTACTAGGGACTAGCGGGAGGCCGAACACCGGGGAGCTGTTTTTT. Amino acid sequence: CASGLVLGTSGRPNTGELFF.

This clonotype was seen many times. This beta chain is a stray read from a library made for alpha chains; its abundance is not meaningful. The V and J genes are TRBV5-1 and TRBJ2-1; TRBD2 is a possible D gene (7 bases). V lost 6 bases and J lost 2, with 21 bases in between. The CDR3 is 17 amino acids. In germline, CDR1 is SGHRS, CDR2 YFSETQ. In nucleotides, the CDR3 is TGCGCCAGCACCCTGGGGGCTAGCGGAGCTACCTACAATGAGCAGTTCTTC. Residues: CASTLGASGATYNEQFF.

This clonotype has ten or more counts. Since the library was made to target alpha chains, this beta chain is a stray read and its abundance is not meaningful. The CDR3 here is CATSDPPGTGQTGELFF. For the CDR3, the DNA is TGTGCCACCAGTGACCCCCCCGGGACAGGGCAAACCGGGGAGCTGTTTTTT. The V and J genes are TRBV24-1 and TRBJ2-2; 9 bases are a match to TRBD1. V trimming: 4 bases; J trimming: 5 bases; junction bases outside the gene matches: 10. Germline CDR1 is KGHDR and CDR2 is SFDVKD. CDR3 size: 17 residues.

This clonotype showed up many times. Because the library targeted alpha chains, this beta chain is an off-target read whose size means little. V gene TRBV7-6 combines with J gene TRBJ1-4; 8 positions agree with TRBD1. J lost 6 bases, V lost 3 bases, and 12 bases had no gene match. Germline V gene sequence: CDR1 SGHVS, CDR2 FNYEAQ. This CDR3 has 17 amino acids. CDR3 region: CASSFVAGGGGDEKLFF. CDR3 sequence (DNA): TGTGCCAGCAGCTTCGTCGCAGGGGGCGGAGGGGATGAAAAACTGTTTTTT. Full variable domain (missing parts from reference TRBV7-6 and TRBJ1-4): GAGVSQSPRYKVTKRGQDVALRCDPISGHVSLYWYRQALGQGPEFLTYFNYEAQQDKSGLPNDRFSAERPEGSISTLTIQRTEQRDSAMYRCASSFVAGGGGDEKLFFGSGTQLSVL.

This clonotype occurred a few times. This beta chain was picked up by a library intended for alpha chains and is off target, so its count carries little meaning. The chain has TRBV5-1 and TRBJ2-7, with unresolved D. Looked up from germline, CDR1 is SGHRS and CDR2 is YFSETQ. This CDR3 is built from 12 residues. The V gene lost 0 bases and the J gene lost 4 bases, with 5 bases spanning the gap. This CDR3 reads CASSLGEYEQYF. The CDR3 DNA reads TGCGCCAGCAGCTTGGGAGAGTACGAGCAGTACTTC.

This clonotype was found many times. In a library made to pick up alpha chains, this beta chain is a stray read with a size that means little. This chain connects TRBV12-3 or TRBV12-4 to TRBJ2-1, with 10 bases fitting TRBD1. There are 14 residues in the CDR3. The junction had 2 bases not matched to a gene; V was cut back by 3 bases and J by 6 bases. The CDR3 DNA reads as TGTGCCAGCAGTTTCTGGACAGGGGGCAATGAGCAGTTCTTC. This codes for CASSFWTGGNEQFF.

This clonotype was observed at least ten times. The library was built for alpha chains, so this beta chain is an off-target read and its size means little. The chain carries TRBV19 and TRBJ2-5; the D gene is possibly TRBD1 (8 bases). CDR1 is LNHDA, CDR2 SQIVND, per germline (reference sequence). Deletions cut 10 bases from V and 3 bases from J, with 21 bases between. The CDR3 spans 15 residues. The CDR3 DNA sequence: TGTGCCACCTCAAGGCAGGGGGCGGGAGAAGAGACCCAGTACTTC. It encodes CATSRQGAGEETQYF.